The T cell receptor (beta chain) described here comes from a study of blood T cell repertoires in COVID-19 (dated by TCRdb to the early 2020s). At the level of the whole study: Samples from collaborators originated in the United States, Italy and Spain and spanned both the acute and convalescent phases of COVID-19. The material from the prospective study consisted of cDNA or gDNA derived from T cells, B-cell-depleted T cells, or PBMCs. A freely available public database, intended as a resource for researchers studying the immune response to SARS-CoV-2, is where the repertoires were released. The samples were drawn from two sources: the first 160 participants of the ongoing ImmuneRACE study, and fewer than 1,500 subjects contributed by 6 global collaborators. HLA class I and class II types, where available, came from metadata supplied by the sample provider rather than from assay-based typing. Deeply sampled blood TCRbeta repertoires from subjects exposed to, actively infected with, or recovered from COVID-19 were included in the dataset. The sample metadata nearly always contained a de-identified subject ID, COVID-19 status, age in years and sex.

To note about this clone: The antigen it recognizes is unknown. No much larger clone is present one base from it, and per-base qualities are unavailable.

The collaborating institutions used their own protocols to collect whole blood in K2EDTA tubes. For TCRbeta analysis, collaborators shipped samples in one of three forms: frozen whole blood, isolated PBMCs, or DNA extracted from either of those sample types. Overall study results and their limits: Clinical and demographic metadata were provided uncurated, with the amount varying by source and participant.

The immunoSEQ Assay, a bias-controlled multiplex PCR, was used to amplify TCRbeta CDR3 regions from genomic DNA. Under the source paper's analysis protocol: The number of nucleated cells in each sample was estimated from the amplification of reference gene primers within the assay. To quantify the absolute abundance of each unique TCRbeta CDR3 rearrangement, sequence reads were collapsed and filtered. For each sample, productive Simpson clonality was calculated as the square root of Simpson's diversity index across productive rearrangements. TCRdb carries this immuneACCESS record with in-frame sequences only. Its versions omit some clonotypes, under half of them owing to an unresolved V gene in the studies checked, with the rest unexplained. The DNA was the basis for D and trimming; V, J and clone size are from that table. The sample table lists 100,000 or so clones, roughly 82% of them with a count of one. The top ten clonotypes cover just under 4.5% of the sample.

V has 2 bases trimmed and J has 5 bases trimmed; junction bases matching no gene number 8. The cysteine opens and the phenylalanine closes a CDR3 of 16 amino acids. The read is trimmed to its CDR3 DNA, 48 bases read in frame from base 1. CDR1 and CDR2, looked up from the germline V gene (reference sequence), are LGHDT and YNNKEL. The specimen was peripheral blood. This clonotype originated in a human donor in a cohort sampled during active COVID-19. This chain joins TRBV3-1 (or the pseudogene TRBV3-2) to TRBJ2-5; 10 bases in the middle match TRBD2. The bases read TGTGCCAGCAGCCAACAAGGGACTAGCGTATACGAGACCCAGTACTTC. Its coded protein is CASSQQGTSVYETQYF.